This T cell receptor beta chain came from a study of OX40 agonist ivuxolimab in advanced cancers. Study-level points and caveats: The study did not work out the antigen specificity of the expanded peripheral T cells.

Patients were ruled out by autoimmune disease history or systemic immunosuppression. A note on this clone: Its target is unknown.

Assay: immunoSEQ multiplex PCR; the TCRdb copy retains only in-frame clones and omits some. The sample shows about 78,000 clones, around 91% of them seen only once. There are 12 residues in the CDR3. Trimming removed 4 bases from V and 3 bases from J, with 5 bases in between. CDR1 and CDR2 from the germline V gene are SNHLY and FYNNEI. The sequencing here drew on CD4+ or CD8+ T cells sorted from blood, taken in a trial of the OX40 agonist ivuxolimab. The J gene is TRBJ2-3, the V gene TRBV2; no clear D. The clonotype comes from an adult with an advanced solid tumor such as melanoma, head and neck, liver or kidney cancer. The CDR3 spells CASSALTDTQYF. The CDR3 coding sequence is TGTGCCAGCAGTGCTTTGACAGATACGCAGTATTTT.